This is a list of T cell receptor beta chains from one sample in a study of cytomegalovirus exposure and HLA in healthy donors. Produced via immunoSEQ multiplex PCR; TCRdb's table is partial and in-frame only. The sample lists some 150,000 clones; 75% were seen once. The material sequenced was PBMCs. The receptors stem from a man aged 25 to 40 in good health and CMV-seronegative. Each CDR3 is given with its conserved first and last residue. The order of the fields is CDR3 protein, CDR3 DNA, D gene, V gene, J gene, clone size. A D gene is named only where the DNA matches it firmly. Some rows have no size entry. The others give once, few or many, or a class for an expanded clone.

CASRPGPMNSPLHF	TGTGCCAGTAGACCTGGGCCGATGAATTCACCCCTCCACTTT	NA	TRBV19	TRBJ1-6	NA
CASSARTSGGYNEQFF	TGTGCCAGCAGTGCCAGGACTAGCGGGGGCTACAATGAGCAGTTCTTC	TRBD2	TRBV27	TRBJ2-1	NA
CASSPLAGGYNEQFF	TGCGCCAGCAGTCCACTAGCGGGAGGGTACAATGAGCAGTTCTTC	TRBD2	TRBV5-1	TRBJ2-1	once
CASSLQANNEQFF	TGCGCCAGCAGCTTACAGGCGAACAATGAGCAGTTCTTC	NA	TRBV5-1	TRBJ2-1	NA
CASRTSLEQFF	TGCGCCAGCAGAACTAGCCTGGAGCAGTTCTTC	NA	TRBV5-1	TRBJ2-1	NA
CASSQTGHSNQPQHF	TGTGCCAGCAGCCAAACAGGGCATAGCAATCAGCCCCAGCATTTT	NA	TRBV7-8	TRBJ1-5	once
CASRGGGSPGEQYF	TGTGCCAGCAGGGGGGGCGGGAGCCCGGGCGAGCAGTACTTC	NA	TRBV28	TRBJ2-7	NA
CASTPRGADQPQHF	TGTGCCAGCACCCCCCGGGGGGCTGATCAGCCCCAGCATTTT	NA	TRBV2	TRBJ1-5	NA
CASSIQVEGYEQYF	TGTGCCAGCAGCATACAGGTGGAGGGCTACGAGCAGTACTTC	NA	TRBV11-2	TRBJ2-7	NA
CASSEQGGGNTIYF	TGTGCCAGCAGTGAACAGGGAGGTGGAAACACCATATATTTT	NA	TRBV6-1	TRBJ1-3	NA
CASSLSGGAQYF	TGTGCCAGCAGCCTCTCGGGGGGGGCCCAGTACTTC	TRBD2	TRBV5-4	TRBJ2-5	NA
CASSSRDRGLRTEAFF	TGTGCCAGCAGTTCAAGGGACAGGGGGTTGAGGACTGAAGCTTTCTTT	TRBD1	TRBV6-5	TRBJ1-1	NA
CASSIISPLHF	TGTGCCAGCAGTATTATTTCACCCCTCCACTTT	NA	TRBV2	TRBJ1-6	NA
CASSLRGRWEKLFF	TGTGCCAGCAGTCTCAGGGGGCGGTGGGAAAAACTGTTTTTT	TRBD1	TRBV27	TRBJ1-4	NA
CASSQIRGQGPPYEQYF	TGCGCCAGCAGCCAAATTAGAGGACAGGGTCCGCCCTACGAGCAGTACTTC	TRBD1	TRBV4-1	TRBJ2-7	NA
CATSFGQGMNTEAFF	TGTGCCACCAGCTTTGGACAGGGGATGAACACTGAAGCTTTCTTT	TRBD1	TRBV15	TRBJ1-1	NA
CASRSDWNSNQPQHF	TGTGCCAGCAGGTCGGACTGGAATAGCAATCAGCCCCAGCATTTT	NA	TRBV6-5	TRBJ1-5	NA
CASGSTGKSNTGELFF	TGTGCCAGCGGATCGACCGGGAAATCGAACACCGGGGAGCTGTTTTTT	NA	TRBV11-2	TRBJ2-2	NA
CASSLVGGAYEQYF	TGTGCCAGCAGCTTAGTCGGGGGGGCCTACGAGCAGTACTTC	TRBD2	TRBV7-9	TRBJ2-7	NA
CASSASGGASYEQYF	TGTGCCAGCAGCGCCTCGGGGGGCGCTTCCTACGAGCAGTACTTC	NA	TRBV7-6	TRBJ2-7	NA
CASGLSRVGQGALTGELFF	TGTGCTAGTGGTTTGTCACGGGTGGGACAGGGGGCTCTCACCGGGGAGCTGTTTTTT	TRBD1	TRBV12-5	TRBJ2-2	NA
CASSRAERGNQPQHF	TGTGCCAGCAGCCGGGCCGAGAGAGGGAATCAGCCCCAGCATTTT	NA	TRBV11-2	TRBJ1-5	NA
CASSSRQDQAFF	TGCGCCAGCAGCTCCCGACAGGACCAAGCTTTCTTT	NA	TRBV5-1	TRBJ1-1	NA
CAISESIAGGQETQYF	TGTGCCATCAGTGAGTCGATTGCGGGAGGGCAAGAGACCCAGTACTTC	TRBD2	TRBV10-3	TRBJ2-5	NA
CASSRRPGANVLTF	TGCGCCAGCAGCCGGAGGCCTGGGGCCAACGTCCTGACTTTC	NA	TRBV5-1	TRBJ2-6	NA
CASSPQMVSGNTIYF	TGTGCCAGCAGCCCGCAGATGGTCTCTGGAAACACCATATATTTT	NA	TRBV11-2	TRBJ1-3	NA
CASSEWGVSGNTIYF	TGCGCCAGCAGTGAGTGGGGGGTCTCTGGAAACACCATATATTTT	NA	TRBV10-2	TRBJ1-3	NA
CASSPGQGSNEQYF	TGTGCTAGCAGCCCAGGACAGGGCTCAAACGAGCAGTACTTC	TRBD1	TRBV7-7	TRBJ2-7	NA
CASSETGGTSTDTQYF	TGTGCCAGCAGCGAGACAGGGGGCACTAGCACAGATACGCAGTATTTT	TRBD1	TRBV27	TRBJ2-3	NA
CSVVAGGFYEQYF	TGCAGCGTTGTAGCGGGAGGGTTCTACGAGCAGTACTTC	TRBD2	TRBV29-1	TRBJ2-7	NA
CASSGGLAGETQYF	TGTGCCAGTAGTGGGGGACTAGCGGGAGAGACCCAGTACTTC	TRBD2	TRBV19	TRBJ2-5	once
CAWKGQGRTEAFF	TGTGCCTGGAAGGGACAGGGAAGGACTGAAGCTTTCTTT	TRBD1	TRBV30	TRBJ1-1	NA
CSVGPTGGLGETQYF	TGCAGCGTTGGCCCCACTGGGGGCCTAGGGGAGACCCAGTACTTC	NA	TRBV29-1	TRBJ2-5	NA
CASSRAGPTYNEQFF	TGTGCCAGCAGCCGAGCGGGGCCCACCTACAATGAGCAGTTCTTC	TRBD2	TRBV2	TRBJ2-1	NA
CAGSEGAGGNYGYTF	TGTGCCGGCAGTGAAGGGGCAGGGGGCAACTATGGCTACACCTTC	TRBD1	TRBV6-1	TRBJ1-2	NA
CASSEASQGTKLFF	TGTGCCAGCAGTGAAGCGTCGCAGGGAACGAAACTGTTTTTT	NA	TRBV6-1	TRBJ1-4	once
CAGNRDRGEAFF	TGTGCCGGGAATCGGGACAGGGGTGAAGCTTTCTTT	TRBD1	TRBV6-1	TRBJ1-1	NA
CASRPQGMDEQYF	TGTGCCAGCAGGCCACAGGGGATGGACGAGCAGTACTTC	TRBD1	TRBV6-4	TRBJ2-7	NA
CASSLFGGSYEQYF	TGTGCCAGCAGCCTATTCGGGGGGAGTTACGAGCAGTACTTC	TRBD2	TRBV28	TRBJ2-7	NA
CASRVRDSNEKLFF	TGTGCCAGCAGAGTACGGGACAGTAATGAAAAACTGTTTTTT	TRBD1	TRBV27	TRBJ1-4	NA
CASNRQEYSNQPQHF	TGTGCCAGCAACAGACAGGAATATAGCAATCAGCCCCAGCATTTT	NA	TRBV6-1	TRBJ1-5	once
CASSNRQETQYF	TGTGCCAGCAGTAACAGGCAAGAGACCCAGTACTTC	NA	TRBV6-6	TRBJ2-5	NA
CASRILGGGSRTEAFF	TGTGCCAGCAGGATTTTGGGAGGGGGAAGTAGAACTGAAGCTTTCTTT	NA	TRBV28	TRBJ1-1	few
CASRPGTGVSGANVLTF	TGTGCCAGTAGGCCCGGGACAGGGGTCTCTGGGGCCAACGTCCTGACTTTC	TRBD1	TRBV19	TRBJ2-6	NA
CASSLRDNHGYTF	TGTGCCAGCAGTTTGCGAGACAACCATGGCTACACCTTC	NA	TRBV28	TRBJ1-2	NA
CAWSVDYGYTF	TGTGCCTGGAGTGTCGACTATGGCTACACCTTC	NA	TRBV30	TRBJ1-2	few
CASSLNSAGITEAFF	TGTGCCAGCAGCTTAAACTCCGCAGGGATCACTGAAGCTTTCTTT	NA	TRBV7-3	TRBJ1-1	NA
CAWSAGTANEKLFF	TGTGCCTGGAGTGCCGGGACAGCTAATGAAAAACTGTTTTTT	TRBD1	TRBV30	TRBJ1-4	once
CASSKDTDQPQHF	TGTGCCAGCAGTAAAGACACAGATCAGCCCCAGCATTTT	NA	TRBV6-1	TRBJ1-5	NA
CASSFNRGTDTQYF	TGTGCCAGCAGTTTCAACAGGGGCACAGATACGCAGTATTTT	NA	TRBV28	TRBJ2-3	NA
CASSLPQSYEQYF	TGTGCCAGCAGCTTACCCCAGTCCTACGAGCAGTACTTC	NA	TRBV7-6	TRBJ2-7	NA
CASSRDRGRQETQYF	TGTGCCAGCTCGAGAGACAGGGGAAGGCAAGAGACCCAGTACTTC	TRBD1	TRBV5-6	TRBJ2-5	NA